The clone carrying this TCR beta chain has ten or more counts. This sample was included in a study of blood T cell repertoires in COVID-19. About the study: Donors in the United States, Italy and Spain gave samples during acute or convalescent COVID-19. In each case, the material was cDNA or gDNA derived from T cells, B-cell-depleted T cells, or PBMCs.

Germline assignment: CDR1 SEHNR and CDR2 FQNEAQ (reference sequence). The ends were cut back, 5 bases at V and 4 bases at J, with 8 bases in the middle. The CDR3 totals 12 residues. Authors' processing steps: Amplified reference gene primers provided the basis for estimating nucleated cell counts. The assay was immunoSEQ multiplex PCR, and TCRdb's table has in-frame clones only and misses some. V, J and clone size are taken as reported in that table, and D and trimming were inferred from the DNA itself. The table lists some 200,000 clones, roughly 85% of them singletons. Sequenced input: peripheral blood. The V and J genes are TRBV7-9 and TRBJ2-5; D uncertain. The receptor comes from a woman aged 55-70 years with acute or convalescent COVID-19. The CDR3: CASSIDIETQYF. In DNA form, the CDR3 reads TGTGCCAGCAGCATCGACATAGAGACCCAGTACTTC.